This T cell receptor beta chain derives from a study of identical twins. From the 5' RACE reads, TCRdb called clonotypes with MiXCR, one entry per CDR3 protein. The sample gives 1.5 million to 2 million distinct CDR3 sequences, around a third of which show up once; 0.27% is in the top ten. CDR3 length: 14 residues. A note on this clonotype: Sequence at one end of the junction differs from germline and may be a read error.

This receptor was obtained from a newborn girl in good health. Sequenced input: cord blood. The J gene is TRBJ2-3, the V gene TRBV12-3 or TRBV12-4; D is perhaps TRBD2 (5 bases). In DNA form, the CDR3 reads TGTGCCCGCAGCTCACTAGGTCGGGCAGATACGCAGTATTTT. Its protein is CARSSLGRADTQYF.